These T cell receptor beta chains were read from a single sample in a study of blood T cell repertoires in COVID-19. Assay used: immunoSEQ multiplex PCR; TCRdb lists only in-frame clones, some missing. The sample carries 65,000 to 80,000 clones, around 90% recorded once. The specimen was peripheral blood. The receptors come from a man aged 50 to 59 with active COVID-19. Each CDR3 is given with its conserved first and last residue. The D gene is left open where the match is weak. Size tells how often a clone was seen (once, few, many) or the class of an expanded clone, and some rows leave it out.

J,size,D,V,CDR3,DNA
TRBJ2-7,-,TRBD2,TRBV29-1,CSVDASGTYEQYF,TGCAGCGTTGATGCTAGCGGGACCTACGAGCAGTACTTC
TRBJ1-2,-,TRBD1,TRBV18,CASSPRQGGYGYTF,TGTGCCAGCTCACCACGACAGGGTGGCTATGGCTACACCTTC
TRBJ2-7,-,TRBD1,TRBV5-1,CASSFKTGSYEQYF,TGCGCCAGCAGCTTCAAGACAGGGTCATACGAGCAGTACTTC
TRBJ1-5,-,TRBD1,TRBV11-3,CASSLVGEGGVSNQPQHF,TGTGCCAGCAGCTTAGTAGGTGAAGGGGGCGTTAGCAATCAGCCCCAGCATTTT
TRBJ1-2,-,-,TRBV6-5,CASSPDRYGYTF,TGTGCCAGCAGCCCGGACAGATATGGCTACACCTTC
TRBJ2-7,-,-,TRBV3-1/TRBV3-2,CASSPTPRTAHYYEQYF,TGTGCCAGCAGCCCCACCCCCCGGACAGCCCACTACTACGAGCAGTACTTC
TRBJ2-3,-,TRBD2,TRBV4-1,CASSQFGTSGRTQSDTQYF,TGCGCCAGCAGCCAATTTGGGACTAGCGGGAGGACCCAGTCAGATACGCAGTATTTT
TRBJ1-2,once,TRBD1,TRBV28,CASRPTGNEVADGYTF,TGTGCCAGCAGGCCGACAGGGAACGAGGTTGCTGATGGCTACACCTTC
TRBJ1-2,-,-,TRBV7-2,CASSFRGPPDGYTF,TGTGCCAGCAGCTTTCGAGGGCCCCCTGATGGCTACACCTTC
TRBJ1-2,-,TRBD1,TRBV7-3,CASSSGTGETGYTF,TGTGCCAGCAGCTCCGGGACAGGGGAGACCGGCTACACCTTC
TRBJ1-2,-,TRBD1,TRBV4-3,CASSQETGGSYGYTF,TGCGCCAGCAGCCAAGAGACAGGGGGGAGCTATGGCTACACCTTC
TRBJ2-1,-,-,TRBV9,CASSVDYGSGKQFF,TGTGCCAGCAGCGTAGACTATGGGAGCGGTAAGCAGTTCTTC
TRBJ2-5,-,-,TRBV5-1,CASSLGPGAGQETQYF,TGCGCCAGCAGCTTGGGCCCTGGGGCAGGCCAAGAGACCCAGTACTTC
TRBJ1-6,-,TRBD1,TRBV7-9,CASSLEGQGLSPLHF,TGTGCCAGCAGCTTAGAGGGACAGGGGCTGTCACCCCTCCACTTT
TRBJ2-7,once,-,TRBV5-5,CASSFWGSSYEQYF,TGTGCCAGCAGCTTCTGGGGCAGCTCCTACGAGCAGTACTTC
TRBJ1-2,-,-,TRBV4-3,CASSQGGTGPMRYTF,TGCGCCAGCAGCCAAGGTGGAACAGGTCCAATGCGCTACACCTTC
TRBJ2-7,-,-,TRBV19,CASREQGRNSYGEQYF,TGTGCCAGTAGAGAACAGGGAAGAAATTCCTACGGAGAGCAGTACTTC
TRBJ1-6,-,-,TRBV28,CASSLIQGRSPLHF,TGTGCCAGCAGTTTGATACAGGGTCGGTCCCCCCTCCACTTT
TRBJ2-3,-,TRBD2,TRBV6-1,CASSEALAGGTDTQYF,TGTGCCAGCAGTGAAGCGCTGGCGGGAGGGACAGATACGCAGTATTTT
TRBJ1-5,few,TRBD1,TRBV28,CASTGGGGISNQPQHF,TGTGCCAGCACCGGTGGAGGGGGCATTAGCAATCAGCCCCAGCATTTT
TRBJ2-3,-,-,TRBV28,CASSPTTSTDTQYF,TGTGCCAGCAGCCCTACTACTAGCACAGATACGCAGTATTTT
TRBJ2-1,-,-,TRBV28,CASSLARITSSYNEQFF,TGTGCCAGCAGTTTAGCTCGGATAACTAGCTCCTACAATGAGCAGTTCTTC
TRBJ1-5,-,-,TRBV6-7,CATTRWTGGNQPQHF,TGTGCCACCACACGGTGGACGGGAGGGAATCAGCCCCAGCATTTT
TRBJ2-3,-,TRBD2,TRBV5-1,CASSRPGGNTDTQYF,TGCGCCAGCAGCCGCCCGGGAGGAAACACAGATACGCAGTATTTT
TRBJ1-5,-,-,TRBV6-1,CASSELGHVNQPQHF,TGTGCCAGCAGTGAATTGGGACACGTAAATCAGCCCCAGCATTTT
TRBJ2-5,-,TRBD2,TRBV6-2/TRBV6-3,CASSFLTSGQETQYF,TGTGCCAGCAGTTTCCTTACTAGCGGCCAAGAGACCCAGTACTTC
TRBJ2-7,-,TRBD2,TRBV9,CASSVSGGPPYEQYF,TGTGCCAGCAGCGTTAGCGGGGGGCCTCCCTACGAGCAGTACTTC
TRBJ2-5,-,-,TRBV28,CASSSGVGETQYF,TGTGCCAGCAGTTCAGGGGTGGGGGAGACCCAGTACTTC
TRBJ1-2,-,-,TRBV18,CASSPYLIEGLLANYGYTF,TGTGCCAGCTCACCCTACCTAATTGAGGGACTGCTAGCTAACTATGGCTACACCTTC
TRBJ1-4,-,TRBD1,TRBV3-1/TRBV3-2,CATSGTGEEKLFF,TGTGCCACTTCCGGGACAGGGGAGGAAAAACTGTTTTTT
TRBJ2-2,-,-,TRBV3-1/TRBV3-2,CASSQEGATGELFF,TGTGCCAGCAGCCAAGAAGGGGCCACCGGGGAGCTGTTTTTT
TRBJ1-1,-,TRBD1,TRBV7-3,CASSWDREGEAFF,TGTGCCAGCAGCTGGGACAGGGAAGGAGAAGCTTTCTTT
TRBJ1-2,-,TRBD1,TRBV27,CASSSYRGYGYTF,TGTGCCAGCAGTTCTTACAGGGGCTATGGCTACACCTTC
TRBJ2-5,-,TRBD1,TRBV24-1,CATESTGEVETQYF,TGTGCCACCGAAAGTACAGGGGAAGTGGAGACCCAGTACTTC
TRBJ2-5,-,TRBD2,TRBV29-1,CSVVRGTTQETQYF,TGCAGCGTTGTGAGAGGGACTACACAAGAGACCCAGTACTTC
TRBJ2-7,-,-,TRBV7-9,CASSKTSNYEQYF,TGTGCCAGCAGCAAGACTAGTAACTACGAGCAGTACTTC
TRBJ2-7,-,-,TRBV20-1,CSASRQAYEQYF,TGCAGTGCTAGTCGGCAGGCCTACGAGCAGTACTTC
TRBJ2-7,-,TRBD1,TRBV10-2,CASSNKDRAYEQYF,TGCGCCAGCAGCAATAAAGACAGGGCCTACGAGCAGTACTTC
TRBJ1-1,-,-,TRBV25-1,CASSATVNTEAFF,TGTGCCAGCAGTGCGACAGTGAACACTGAAGCTTTCTTT
TRBJ2-5,-,-,TRBV9,CASAVQGLTKETQYF,TGTGCCAGTGCAGTACAGGGACTAACCAAAGAGACCCAGTACTTC
TRBJ1-2,-,TRBD1,TRBV5-1,CASSTGVGYTF,TGCGCCAGCAGTACAGGGGTCGGCTACACCTTC
TRBJ1-2,-,-,TRBV28,CASTPAGSVSDGYTF,TGTGCCAGCACCCCTGCAGGGTCGGTCTCGGATGGCTACACCTTC
TRBJ1-5,-,-,TRBV19,CASSIQGTYSNQPQHF,TGTGCCAGTAGTATTCAGGGAACTTATAGCAATCAGCCCCAGCATTTT
TRBJ1-1,-,-,TRBV27,CASSFRYRNTEAFF,TGTGCCAGCAGTTTTCGCTACCGGAACACTGAAGCTTTCTTT
TRBJ1-5,-,TRBD1,TRBV6-2/TRBV6-3,CASSWTTGRVFSNQPQHF,TGTGCCAGCAGTTGGACGACAGGGCGGGTATTCAGCAATCAGCCCCAGCATTTT
TRBJ1-6,once,-,TRBV7-6,CASRRTESSYNSPLHF,TGTGCCAGCCGACGGACAGAGAGCTCCTATAATTCACCCCTCCACTTT
TRBJ1-1,-,-,TRBV18,CASSPGEDTEAFF,TGTGCCAGCTCACCAGGGGAGGACACTGAAGCTTTCTTT
TRBJ2-1,once,TRBD1,TRBV4-2,CASSQVGQGYNEQFF,TGTGCCAGCAGCCAAGTGGGACAGGGCTACAATGAGCAGTTCTTC
TRBJ1-1,once,TRBD1,TRBV18,CASSPYGDRGNTEAFF,TGTGCCAGCTCACCCTATGGGGACAGGGGGAACACTGAAGCTTTCTTT
TRBJ2-7,-,TRBD2,TRBV7-9,CATPGGQYF,TGTGCCACCCCGGGGGGGCAGTACTTC
TRBJ1-2,-,-,TRBV5-8,CASSLPRGAYGYTF,TGTGCCAGCAGCTTACCCCGGGGGGCCTATGGCTACACCTTC
TRBJ2-7,-,-,TRBV4-3,CASSQGSHYEQYF,TGCGCCAGCAGCCAGGGGAGCCACTACGAGCAGTACTTC
TRBJ2-1,-,-,TRBV7-3,CASSLTTGSPYNEQFF,TGTGCCAGCAGCTTAACAACAGGGTCCCCCTACAATGAGCAGTTCTTC
TRBJ2-3,-,-,TRBV11-2,CASSLGHTSTDTQYF,TGTGCCAGCAGCTTAGGACATACTAGCACAGATACGCAGTATTTT
TRBJ1-2,-,TRBD1,TRBV13,CASSLGGQANYGYTF,TGTGCCAGCAGCTTAGGGGGACAGGCTAACTATGGCTACACCTTC
TRBJ1-6,few,-,TRBV11-2,CASSLERVAPLHF,TGTGCCAGCAGCTTAGAGAGGGTAGCACCCCTCCACTTT
TRBJ2-4,-,TRBD1,TRBV7-2,CASSPGQTLGKNIQYF,TGTGCCAGCAGCCCGGGACAGACCCTGGGCAAAAACATTCAGTACTTC
TRBJ2-3,-,TRBD2,TRBV5-4,CASSLADERESSDTQYF,TGTGCCAGCAGCTTGGCCGACGAGCGGGAGTCCTCAGATACGCAGTATTTT
TRBJ1-5,-,-,TRBV15,CATSRDLSNQPQHF,TGTGCCACCAGCAGAGATCTTAGCAATCAGCCCCAGCATTTT